This TCR beta chain was identified during a study of post-analysis software for immune sequencing data. Broader study findings: In patients, TRBV5-6, TRBV5-1 and TRBV20-1 belonged to five TRBV segments found more frequently than in controls.

A word on this clonotype: Its cognate antigen is unknown.

The germline gives CDR1 SQVTM, CDR2 ANQGSEA. There are 15 residues in the CDR3. V lost 7 bases and J lost 1; bases outside the gene matches: 13. Prepared TCR beta cDNA libraries contained unique molecular identifiers. TCRdb reprocessed the PCR reads with MiXCR, giving one entry per CDR3 protein. Of about 540,000 distinct CDR3 sequences listed, approximately 31% are singletons. The chain uses TRBV29-1 and TRBJ2-7; TRBD1 agrees at 7 bases. Specimen: blood. This clonotype was sampled from a girl aged 2-17 years with multiple sclerosis. The CDR3 spells CSAKDLQGKSYEQYF. In DNA, the CDR3 is TGCAGCGCCAAGGACTTACAGGGGAAGTCCTACGAGCAGTACTTC.